This section outlines one TCR beta chain sequence together with its context. As yet, its antigen is unknown. The entry originates in a study of shared clonotypes between healthy human individuals. At the level of the study: Each donor had three CD4 naive, three CD4 memory, two CD8 naive and one CD8 memory plate.

The CDR3 is 11 amino acids. Trimming removed 10 bases at V and 7 bases at J, with 11 bases between. Germline V gene data show CDR1 as LNHDA and CDR2 as SQIVND (reference sequence). The study, taken as a whole, reports: The study found lower generation probabilities in non-shared clonotypes than in those shared by all four donors. Rarefaction exposed incomplete sorted-subset sequencing despite large depth.

Assay used: immunoSEQ multiplex PCR; TCRdb lists only in-frame clones, some missing. The profile shows over 2 million clones, 92% of them singletons. What was sequenced was naive CD4+ T cells from PBMCs. Regarding subset: CD45RA+ positively selected. The genes are TRBV19 and TRBJ2-1, with D unclear. The sequence came from a young man in good health. Some clones in this sample may be carry-over from other donors' samples. The CDR3 reads CATRRFNEQFF. In nucleotides, the CDR3 is TGTGCCACAAGGCGCTTTAATGAGCAGTTCTTC.